These T cell receptor beta chains were read from a single sample in a study of CD8 T cells in ankylosing spondylitis. TCRdb recomputed calls from the 5' RACE reads with MiXCR, one row per CDR3 protein. The repertoire includes 500,000 to 650,000 distinct CDR3 sequences, about 5% of them detected once, and around 3.5% sits in the top ten. Sequencing was done on a sample of blood, either unsorted or a sorted T cell fraction (not recorded which). Every receptor here comes from a male donor with ankylosing spondylitis. Each CDR3 is given with its conserved first and last residue. D genes are given only for firm matches. Rows may omit the clone size; those that give it use once, few, many or a size class.

.,.,TRBJ2-1,TRBV6-1,TGTGCCAGCAGTACACTAGGACAGTCCTACAATGAGCAGTTCTTC,CASSTLGQSYNEQFF
many,TRBD1,TRBJ2-1,TRBV5-4,TGTGCCAGCAGCCAAGGACAGGGCGAGTACAATGAGCAGTTCTTC,CASSQGQGEYNEQFF
many,.,TRBJ1-4,TRBV20-1,TGCAGTGCTAGTCGCCGGGGGGCTGGAGAAAAACTGTTTTTT,CSASRRGAGEKLFF
many,TRBD1,TRBJ2-1,TRBV4-3,TGCGCCAGCAGGCCTACACAGGGGGGATACAATGAGCAGTTCTTC,CASRPTQGGYNEQFF
many,TRBD2,TRBJ2-2,TRBV4-2,TGTGCCAGCAGCCCCCCCGGGACTAGCGGGATAGTTGGGACCGGGGAGCTGTTTTTT,CASSPPGTSGIVGTGELFF
.,.,TRBJ2-5,TRBV11-2,TGTGCCAGCAGCTCGGACTACTACCAAGAGACCCAGTACTTC,CASSSDYYQETQYF
.,.,TRBJ2-7,TRBV7-6,TGTGCCAGCAGCTACGACAGGAGCCTCTACGAGCAGTACTTC,CASSYDRSLYEQYF
few,TRBD2,TRBJ2-5,TRBV4-3,TGCGCCAGCAGTAGAGGACTAGCGGGATTTGAGACCCAGTACTTC,CASSRGLAGFETQYF
many,.,TRBJ2-1,TRBV7-9,TGTGCCATGACGGACGACTCCTACAATGAGCAGTTCTTC,CAMTDDSYNEQFF
many,TRBD2,TRBJ2-2,TRBV27,TGTGCCAGCAGTTCCCTCGGACTAGCGGGAGAAACCGGGGAGCTGTTTTTT,CASSSLGLAGETGELFF
many,.,TRBJ1-2,TRBV5-1,TGCGCCAGCAGCTTGCAAGCGGTGGCTGACTATGGCTACACCTTC,CASSLQAVADYGYTF
many,TRBD1,TRBJ2-6,TRBV28,TGTGCCAGCAGTTCTCAGGGGGCTTATGGGGCCAACGTCCTGACTTTC,CASSSQGAYGANVLTF
.,.,TRBJ1-6,TRBV29-1,TGCAGCACCCGGACAGAACCTAATTCACCCCTCCACTTT,CSTRTEPNSPLHF
many,.,TRBJ1-6,TRBV27,TGTGCCAGCAGTTTAGTAGGGGAGGATTCACCCCTCCACTTT,CASSLVGEDSPLHF
many,TRBD1,TRBJ1-4,TRBV7-9,TGTGCCAGCAGCTACCCCCGCAGGGGGCGAGGTGAAAAACTGTTTTTT,CASSYPRRGRGEKLFF
many,.,TRBJ2-3,TRBV5-6,TGTGCCAGCAGCTTGGACGGTGGTTTCACAGATACGCAGTATTTT,CASSLDGGFTDTQYF
.,TRBD1,TRBJ2-3,TRBV5-6,TGTGCCAGCAGCTCGGACAGGGGGCGCGACGGGGATACGCAGTATTTT,CASSSDRGRDGDTQYF
many,TRBD1,TRBJ1-1,TRBV7-9,TGTGCCAGCAGCGCCGGGACAGCTGAAGCTTTCTTT,CASSAGTAEAFF
many,.,TRBJ2-7,TRBV7-8,TGTGCCAGCAGCCCCCACCGGGACGGAATCTACGAGCAGTACTTC,CASSPHRDGIYEQYF
.,.,TRBJ2-1,TRBV7-6,TGTGCCAGCAGCGACCCTAGGGACACCCCACAGTTCTTC,CASSDPRDTPQFF
many,.,TRBJ1-1,TRBV20-1,TGCAGTGCTAGACCCGGACCGGGTTCGGAAGCTTTCTTT,CSARPGPGSEAFF
many,TRBD1,TRBJ1-1,TRBV5-5,TGTGCCAGCAGCTTAATACAGGGGCAAGCTTTCTTT,CASSLIQGQAFF
many,TRBD2,TRBJ2-1,TRBV5-1,TGCGCCAGCAGCTTTATGACTAGCGGTTCCTACAATGAGCAGTTCTTC,CASSFMTSGSYNEQFF
many,.,TRBJ2-1,TRBV18,TGTGCCAGCTCACCGATGGACTCCTACAATGAGCAGTTCTTC,CASSPMDSYNEQFF
many,TRBD1,TRBJ1-2,TRBV10-1,TGCGCCAGCAGTGAAGGGACAGGGAACTATGGCTACACCTTC,CASSEGTGNYGYTF
.,TRBD1,TRBJ2-5,TRBV2,TGTGCCAGCAACGGACAGGGGGAAGAGACCCAGTACTTC,CASNGQGEETQYF
few,TRBD2,TRBJ2-7,TRBV5-1,TGCGCCAGCAGCCCCTGGGGGGGGGACCATCTCTACGAGCAGTACTTC,CASSPWGGDHLYEQYF
.,TRBD2,TRBJ2-3,TRBV10-3,TGTGCCATCAGTGGGCTTGGTAGCGGGGGGCAGTATTTT,CAISGLGSGGQYF
many,TRBD1,TRBJ2-5,TRBV24-1,TGTGCCACCAGTGATCCGACAGGGGTCGGGGAGACCCAGTACTTC,CATSDPTGVGETQYF
.,.,TRBJ2-7,TRBV20-1,TGCAGTGCCCTAACTTATAGCGAGTCCTACGAGCAGTACTTC,CSALTYSESYEQYF
many,.,TRBJ1-2,TRBV6-2/TRBV6-3,TGTGCCAGCAGTTACGAGGGGACCTATGGCTACACCTTC,CASSYEGTYGYTF
many,.,TRBJ2-7,TRBV11-2,TGTGCCAGCAGCGAGGTACCAGCCCCGGCGCCCAACTACGAGCAGTACTTC,CASSEVPAPAPNYEQYF
many,.,TRBJ2-7,TRBV29-1,TGCAGCGTTGCTTTCCCGGGGGCGAACGAGCAGTACTTC,CSVAFPGANEQYF